Listed below are T cell receptor beta chains from one sample, sequenced in a study of CD8 T cells in ankylosing spondylitis. Each CDR3 protein is one row after TCRdb ran MiXCR on the 5' RACE reads. The sample lists 45,000 to 65,000 distinct CDR3 sequences, roughly 7.4% seen once, with roughly 8.1% in the top ten. The sample was blood, either unsorted or a sorted T cell fraction (not recorded which). The origin of the receptors is a female donor with ankylosing spondylitis or in good health (not recorded which). Each CDR3 is given with its conserved first and last residue. Each record gives: V gene, CDR3 protein.

v_call: TRBV7-2
cdr3_aa: CASSSHQTGSDTQYF

v_call: TRBV3-1
cdr3_aa: CAGSSRGGYTF

v_call: TRBV11-3
cdr3_aa: CASSLYTLSGELFF

v_call: TRBV6-2/TRBV6-3
cdr3_aa: CASSYGDSILNFPYEQYF

v_call: TRBV12-3/TRBV12-4
cdr3_aa: CASSVWDRTGTDTQYF

v_call: TRBV7-9
cdr3_aa: CASSPIEQGNSPLHF

v_call: TRBV5-1
cdr3_aa: CASSAGGQDYGYTF

v_call: TRBV29-1
cdr3_aa: CSVVPLAGGQNIQYF

v_call: TRBV28
cdr3_aa: CASTPLWGYGYGYTF

v_call: TRBV5-1
cdr3_aa: CASSGAERSEQFF

v_call: TRBV2
cdr3_aa: CASSERVAPRPDF

v_call: TRBV9
cdr3_aa: CASSVGDYYTQYF

v_call: TRBV7-8
cdr3_aa: CASSLITTPGPDTQYF

v_call: TRBV19
cdr3_aa: CAIQDRNEQFF

v_call: TRBV5-1
cdr3_aa: CASSFGRGGDYNSPLHF

v_call: TRBV2
cdr3_aa: CASTKNRDPTYNEQFF

v_call: TRBV23-1
cdr3_aa: CASLTGELFF

v_call: TRBV12-3/TRBV12-4
cdr3_aa: CASSQRTPSGNTIYF

v_call: TRBV20-1
cdr3_aa: CSASLLGGRNYGYTF

v_call: TRBV10-2
cdr3_aa: CASSESKRGNTGELFF

v_call: TRBV5-1
cdr3_aa: CASSGSLRVTEAFF

v_call: TRBV3-1
cdr3_aa: CASSRWGTGEQETQYF

v_call: TRBV11-3
cdr3_aa: CASSAPGTPNTEAFF

v_call: TRBV5-8
cdr3_aa: CASSSLAGGTDTQYF

v_call: TRBV7-2
cdr3_aa: CASSLDNWITEAFF

v_call: TRBV7-8
cdr3_aa: CASSLMGGGEQFF

v_call: TRBV5-1
cdr3_aa: CASSLQQETQYF

v_call: TRBV29-1
cdr3_aa: CSVALGRQNTEAFF

v_call: TRBV7-3
cdr3_aa: CASSLTGSSYEQYF

v_call: TRBV5-1
cdr3_aa: CASSPGTGGEQYF

v_call: TRBV7-2
cdr3_aa: CASSFGWGTEAFF

v_call: TRBV27
cdr3_aa: CASSFGGDTQYF

v_call: TRBV5-5
cdr3_aa: CASSSGTSTDTQYF

v_call: TRBV12-3/TRBV12-4
cdr3_aa: CASSSRQGRGGNTIYF

v_call: TRBV12-5
cdr3_aa: CASGLGRADGELFF

v_call: TRBV29-1
cdr3_aa: CSVDGLAMYNEQFF

v_call: TRBV5-1
cdr3_aa: CASSGLRQGLMNTEAFF

v_call: TRBV29-1
cdr3_aa: CSAVRGRTDTQYF

v_call: TRBV6-5
cdr3_aa: CASSFDAGANTGELFF

v_call: TRBV4-1
cdr3_aa: CASSHPVSYNSPLHF

v_call: TRBV7-8
cdr3_aa: CASSVGVQETQYF

v_call: TRBV27
cdr3_aa: CASKEGPTDTQHF

v_call: TRBV10-3
cdr3_aa: CAISPSPGGAGEKLFF